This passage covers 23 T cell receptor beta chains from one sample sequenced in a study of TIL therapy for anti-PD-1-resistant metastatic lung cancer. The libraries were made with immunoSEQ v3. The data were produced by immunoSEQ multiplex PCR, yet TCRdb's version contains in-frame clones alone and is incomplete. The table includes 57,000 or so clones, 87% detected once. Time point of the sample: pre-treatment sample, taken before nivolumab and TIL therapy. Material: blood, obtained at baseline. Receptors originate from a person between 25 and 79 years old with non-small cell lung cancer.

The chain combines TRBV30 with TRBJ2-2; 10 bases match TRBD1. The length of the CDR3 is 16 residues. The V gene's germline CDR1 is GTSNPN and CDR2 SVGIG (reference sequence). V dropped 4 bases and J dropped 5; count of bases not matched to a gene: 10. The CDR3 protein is CAWKRTGGSRTGELFF. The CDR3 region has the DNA TGTGCCTGGAAAAGGACAGGGGGATCGAGGACCGGGGAGCTGTTTTTT.

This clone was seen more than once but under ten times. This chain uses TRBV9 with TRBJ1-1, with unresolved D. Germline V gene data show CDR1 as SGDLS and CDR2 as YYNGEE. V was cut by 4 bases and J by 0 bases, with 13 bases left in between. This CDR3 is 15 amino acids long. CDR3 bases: TGTGCCAGCAGCCCAATGGGGTCCTTGAACACTGAAGCTTTCTTT. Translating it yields CASSPMGSLNTEAFF.

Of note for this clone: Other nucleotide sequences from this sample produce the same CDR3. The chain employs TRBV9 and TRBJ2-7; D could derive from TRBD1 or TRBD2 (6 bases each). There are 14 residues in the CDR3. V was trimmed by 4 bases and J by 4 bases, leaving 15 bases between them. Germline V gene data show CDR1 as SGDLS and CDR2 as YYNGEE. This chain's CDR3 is CASSRGLEIYEQYF. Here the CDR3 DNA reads TGTGCCAGCAGCCGGGGGCTTGAGATATACGAGCAGTACTTC.

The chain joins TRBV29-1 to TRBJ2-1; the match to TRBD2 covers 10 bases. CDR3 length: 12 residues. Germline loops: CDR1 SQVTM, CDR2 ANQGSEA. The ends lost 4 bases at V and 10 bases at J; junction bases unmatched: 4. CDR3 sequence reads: CSVVLAGEEQFF. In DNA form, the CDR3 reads TGCAGCGTTGTTCTAGCGGGGGAAGAGCAGTTCTTC.

CDR3 nucleotide sequence: TGTGCCATCAAACCGACTAGCGTGAGCTCCTACAATGAGCAGTTCTTC. Its translation is CAIKPTSVSSYNEQFF. The chain is built from TRBV10-3 and TRBJ2-1; 8 bases line up with TRBD2. V trimming: 7 bases; J trimming: 0 bases; junction bases outside the gene matches: 8. CDR3 size: 16 residues. Looked up from germline, CDR1 is ENHRY and CDR2 is SYGVKD.

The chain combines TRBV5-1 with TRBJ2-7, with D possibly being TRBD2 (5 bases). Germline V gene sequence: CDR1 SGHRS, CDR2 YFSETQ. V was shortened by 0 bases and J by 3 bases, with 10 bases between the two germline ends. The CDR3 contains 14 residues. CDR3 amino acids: CASSLAGEYYEQYF. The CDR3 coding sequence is TGCGCCAGCAGCTTGGCCGGGGAGTACTACGAGCAGTACTTC. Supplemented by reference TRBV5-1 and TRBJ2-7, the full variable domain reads KAGVTQTPRYLIKTRGQQVTLSCSPISGHRSVSWYQQTPGQGLQFLFEYFSETQRNKGNFPGRFSGRQFSNSRSEMNVSTLELGDSALYLCASSLAGEYYEQYFGPGTRLTVT.

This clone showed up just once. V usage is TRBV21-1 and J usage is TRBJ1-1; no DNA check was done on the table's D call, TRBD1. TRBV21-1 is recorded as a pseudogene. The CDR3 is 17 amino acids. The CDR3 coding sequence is TGTGCCAGCAGCAAAGCGCGCCCTCAACTAGGGGGCACTGAAGCTTTCTTT. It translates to CASSKARPQLGGTEAFF.

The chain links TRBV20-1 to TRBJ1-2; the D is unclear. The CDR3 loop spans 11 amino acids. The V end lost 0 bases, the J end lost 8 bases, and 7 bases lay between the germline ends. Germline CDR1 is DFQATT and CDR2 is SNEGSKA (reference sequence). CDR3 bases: TGCAGTGCTAGAGATCTTGAGGGCTACACCTTC. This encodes CSARDLEGYTF.

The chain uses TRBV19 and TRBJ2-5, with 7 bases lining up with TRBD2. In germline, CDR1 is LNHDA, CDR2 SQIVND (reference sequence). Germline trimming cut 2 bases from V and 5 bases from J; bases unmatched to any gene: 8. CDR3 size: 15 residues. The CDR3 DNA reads TGTGCCAGTAGTATAAGCGGGGACTACGGGGAGACCCAGTACTTC. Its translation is CASSISGDYGETQYF.

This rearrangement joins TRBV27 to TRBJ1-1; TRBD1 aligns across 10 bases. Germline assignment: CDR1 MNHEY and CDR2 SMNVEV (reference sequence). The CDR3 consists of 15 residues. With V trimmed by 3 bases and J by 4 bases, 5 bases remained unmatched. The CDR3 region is CASSFGDRGPTEAFF. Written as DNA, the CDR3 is TGTGCCAGCAGTTTTGGGGACAGGGGACCCACTGAAGCTTTCTTT.

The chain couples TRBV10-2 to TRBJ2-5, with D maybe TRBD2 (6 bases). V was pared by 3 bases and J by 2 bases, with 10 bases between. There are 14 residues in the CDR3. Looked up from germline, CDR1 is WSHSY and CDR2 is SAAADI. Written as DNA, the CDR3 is TGCGCCAGCAGTGACCCCCGGGAGCAAGAGACCCAGTACTTC. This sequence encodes CASSDPREQETQYF.

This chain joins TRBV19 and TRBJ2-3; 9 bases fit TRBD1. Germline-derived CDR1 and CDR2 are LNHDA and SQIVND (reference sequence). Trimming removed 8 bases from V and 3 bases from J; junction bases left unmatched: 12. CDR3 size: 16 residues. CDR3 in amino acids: CASGYSGTGKTDTQYF. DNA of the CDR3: TGTGCCAGTGGGTACAGCGGGACAGGGAAAACAGATACGCAGTATTTT.

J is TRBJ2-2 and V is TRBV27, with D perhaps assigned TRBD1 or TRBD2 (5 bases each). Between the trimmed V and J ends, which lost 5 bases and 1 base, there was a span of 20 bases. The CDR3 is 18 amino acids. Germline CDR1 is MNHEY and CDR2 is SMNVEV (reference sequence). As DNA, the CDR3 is TGTGCCAGCAGTAGGGACCGTCGGGGTAGAGAGAACACCGGGGAGCTGTTTTTT. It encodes CASSRDRRGRENTGELFF.

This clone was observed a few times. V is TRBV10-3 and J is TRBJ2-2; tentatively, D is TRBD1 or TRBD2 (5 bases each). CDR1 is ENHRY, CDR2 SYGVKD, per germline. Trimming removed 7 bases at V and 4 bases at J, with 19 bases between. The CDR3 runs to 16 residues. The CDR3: CAIKFRGEGSTGELFF. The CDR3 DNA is TGTGCCATCAAATTTCGAGGGGAAGGGAGCACCGGGGAGCTGTTTTTT.

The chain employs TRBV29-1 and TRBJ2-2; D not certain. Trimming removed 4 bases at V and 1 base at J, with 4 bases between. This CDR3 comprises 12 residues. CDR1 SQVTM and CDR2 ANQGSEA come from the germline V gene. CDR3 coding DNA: TGCAGCGTTGTGGTGAACACCGGGGAGCTGTTTTTT. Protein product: CSVVVNTGELFF.

The DNA of the CDR3 is TGTGCCTGGACCCAGGGGGCGGGTCAGCCCCAGCATTTT. This gives the protein CAWTQGAGQPQHF. The chain links TRBV30 to TRBJ1-5; 8 nucleotides agree with TRBD1. The V segment lost 4 bases and the J segment 6 bases; nucleotides outside the gene matches: 5. Germline V gives CDR1 GTSNPN, CDR2 SVGIG (reference sequence). The CDR3 extends over 13 amino acids. The variable domain in full, completed from reference TRBV30 and TRBJ1-5, reads SQTIHQWPATLVQPVGSPLSLECTVEGTSNPNLYWYRQAAGRGLQLLFYSVGIGQISSEVPQNLSASRPQDRQFILSSKKLLLSDSGFYLCAWTQGAGQPQHFGDGTRLSIL.

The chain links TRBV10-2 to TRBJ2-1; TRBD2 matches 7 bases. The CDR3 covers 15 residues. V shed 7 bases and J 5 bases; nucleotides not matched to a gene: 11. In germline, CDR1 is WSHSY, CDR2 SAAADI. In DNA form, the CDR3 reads TGCGCCAGCAAAGTCCGCCGGGGAGGGGACAATGAGCAGTTCTTC. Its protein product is CASKVRRGGDNEQFF.

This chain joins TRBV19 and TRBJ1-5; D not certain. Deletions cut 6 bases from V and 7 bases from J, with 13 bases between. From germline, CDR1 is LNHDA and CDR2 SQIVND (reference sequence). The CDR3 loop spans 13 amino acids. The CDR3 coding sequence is TGTGCCAGTAGAGGGCAGACTGAACAGCCCCAGCATTTT. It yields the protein CASRGQTEQPQHF.

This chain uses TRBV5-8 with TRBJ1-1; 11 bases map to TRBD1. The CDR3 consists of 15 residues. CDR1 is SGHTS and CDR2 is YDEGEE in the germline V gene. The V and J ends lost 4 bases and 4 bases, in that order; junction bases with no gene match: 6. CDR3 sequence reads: CASSLQGTGGTEAFF. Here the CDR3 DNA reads TGTGCCAGCAGCCTTCAAGGGACAGGGGGCACTGAAGCTTTCTTT. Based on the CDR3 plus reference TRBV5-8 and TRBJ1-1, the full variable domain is EAGVTQSPTHLIKTRGQQATLRCSPISGHTSVYWYQQALGLGLQFLLWYDEGEERNRGNFPPRFSGRQFPNYSSELNVNALELEDSALYLCASSLQGTGGTEAFFGQGTRLTVV.

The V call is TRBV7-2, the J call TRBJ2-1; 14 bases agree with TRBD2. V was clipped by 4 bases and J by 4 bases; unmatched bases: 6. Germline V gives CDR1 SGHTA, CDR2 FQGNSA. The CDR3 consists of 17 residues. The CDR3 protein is CASSSRTSGRNYNEQFF. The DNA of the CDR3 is TGTGCCAGCAGCTCGAGGACTAGCGGGAGGAATTACAATGAGCAGTTCTTC. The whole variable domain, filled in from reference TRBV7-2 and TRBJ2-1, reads GAGVSQSPSNKVTEKGKDVELRCDPISGHTALYWYRQSLGQGLEFLIYFQGNSAPDKSGLPSDRFSAERTGGSVSTLTIQRTQQEDSAVYLCASSSRTSGRNYNEQFFGPGTRLTVL.

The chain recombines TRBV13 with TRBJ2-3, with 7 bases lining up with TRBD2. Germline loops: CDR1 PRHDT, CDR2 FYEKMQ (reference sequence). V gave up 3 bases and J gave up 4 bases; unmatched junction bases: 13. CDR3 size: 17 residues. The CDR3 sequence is CASSFSGGSHLPDTQYF. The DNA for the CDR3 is TGTGCCAGCAGCTTTTCGGGCGGGAGCCACCTCCCAGATACGCAGTATTTT.

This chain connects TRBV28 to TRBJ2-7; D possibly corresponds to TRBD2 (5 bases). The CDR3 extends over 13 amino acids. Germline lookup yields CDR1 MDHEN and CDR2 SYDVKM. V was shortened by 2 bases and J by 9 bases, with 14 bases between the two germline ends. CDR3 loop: CASSLAGPTGQYF. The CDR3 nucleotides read TGTGCCAGCAGTTTAGCGGGCCCTACCGGGCAGTACTTC.

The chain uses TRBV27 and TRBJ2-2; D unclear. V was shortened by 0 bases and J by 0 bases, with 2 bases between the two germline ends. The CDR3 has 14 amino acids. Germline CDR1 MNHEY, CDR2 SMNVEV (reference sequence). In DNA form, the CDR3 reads TGTGCCAGCAGTTTATCCCCGAACACCGGGGAGCTGTTTTTT. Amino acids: CASSLSPNTGELFF.